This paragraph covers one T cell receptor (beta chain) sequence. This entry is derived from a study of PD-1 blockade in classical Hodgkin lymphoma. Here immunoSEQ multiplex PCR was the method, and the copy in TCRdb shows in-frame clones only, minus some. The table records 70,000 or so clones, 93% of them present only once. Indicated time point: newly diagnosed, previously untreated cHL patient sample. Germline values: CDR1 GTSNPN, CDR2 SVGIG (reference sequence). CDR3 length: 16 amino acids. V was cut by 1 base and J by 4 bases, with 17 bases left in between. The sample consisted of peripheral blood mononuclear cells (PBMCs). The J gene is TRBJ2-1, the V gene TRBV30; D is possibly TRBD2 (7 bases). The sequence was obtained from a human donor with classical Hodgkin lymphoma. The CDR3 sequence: CAWSARGLASYNEQFF. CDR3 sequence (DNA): TGTGCCTGGAGTGCGCGGGGGCTAGCGTCTTACAATGAGCAGTTCTTC.